The 31 T cell receptor beta chains below come from one sample, sequenced in a study of naive and memory T cell subsets. Study-wide findings and caveats: A few larger clonotypes appeared in naive repertoires, especially CD8, possibly memory cells re-expressing CD45RA.

These receptors have no known antigen. The beta constant-region primer was an equimolar mix of two oligonucleotides covering TRBC1 and TRBC2. Ligated cDNA was amplified by four rounds of PCR with nested alpha and beta constant-region primers and SP2. MiXCR was run by TCRdb on the UMI-ligation and nested PCR reads, yielding one entry per CDR3 protein. Seen here are approximately 150,000 distinct CDR3 sequences, 22% observed once, and the top ten hold roughly 0.1%. Sequenced sample: naive CD4+ T cells from blood. These TCRs come from a human donor in good health.

The CDR3 DNA follows: TGTGCCAGCAGTTCCCGGGACGGGACAAATGAGCAGTTCTTC. This encodes CASSSRDGTNEQFF. This chain uses TRBV11-3 with TRBJ2-1, with D perhaps TRBD1 (6 bases). V shed 6 bases and J shed 7 bases, with 16 bases lying between them. This CDR3 has 14 residues. Per germline, CDR1 SGHNT and CDR2 YENEEA.

The genes are TRBV30 and TRBJ2-7; tentative D call: TRBD2 (6 bases). The V end lost 0 bases, the J end lost 4 bases, and 19 bases lay between the germline ends. The CDR3 is made up of 16 amino acids. CDR1 and CDR2 (germline): GTSNPN, SVGIG (reference sequence). As DNA, the CDR3 is TGTGCCTGGAGTGTACCCCTCGGGGGACGGGAATACGAGCAGTACTTC. Translated: CAWSVPLGGREYEQYF.

The rearrangement uses TRBV12-3 or TRBV12-4 and TRBJ2-7; tentatively, D is TRBD1 or TRBD2 (5 bases each). Trimming stripped 6 bases from V and 5 bases from J, with 20 bases between. This CDR3 region has 15 residues. CDR3 sequence reads: CASSPERGKKNEQYF. Written as DNA, the CDR3 is TGTGCCAGCAGCCCGGAGAGGGGAAAAAAGAACGAGCAGTACTTC.

The CDR3 DNA reads as TGCGCCAGCAGCTTGGAAGGCAGGGAAGAGACCCAGTACTTC. This sequence encodes CASSLEGREETQYF. This rearrangement joins TRBV5-1 to TRBJ2-5; possibly TRBD1 for D (5 bases). There are 14 residues in the CDR3. Germline V lookup: CDR1 SGHRS, CDR2 YFSETQ. With 0 bases removed from V and 3 bases from J, the gap between germline ends came to 9 bases.

CDR3 region: CASSDGGEKLFF. CDR3 nucleotide sequence: TGTGCCAGCTCGGATGGGGGAGAAAAACTGTTTTTT. This chain links TRBV18 with TRBJ1-4; TRBD1 is a possible D gene (5 bases). The CDR3 runs to 12 residues. V gave up 6 bases and J gave up 8 bases, with 10 bases separating them. CDR1 is KGHSH, CDR2 LQKENI, per germline.

The chain employs TRBV5-4 and TRBJ1-4, with a possible D match to TRBD1 (6 bases). This CDR3 is built from 13 residues. Germline V lookup: CDR1 SGHNT, CDR2 YYREEE (reference sequence). Trimming removed 4 bases at V and 8 bases at J, with 12 bases between. The CDR3 DNA follows: TGTGCCAGCAGCACAGGACAGAAGGAAAAACTGTTTTTT. Translated, it gives CASSTGQKEKLFF.

This chain links TRBV28 with TRBJ2-2, with 8 bases matching TRBD1. This CDR3 region has 15 residues. V trimming: 5 bases; J trimming: 7 bases; junction bases outside the gene matches: 9. Looked up from germline, CDR1 is MDHEN and CDR2 is SYDVKM. The CDR3 DNA reads as TGTGCCAGCAGTCCGTCCAGGGGGCTCGGCGGGGAGCTGTTTTTT. The encoded protein is CASSPSRGLGGELFF.

The rearrangement uses TRBV10-3 and TRBJ2-3, with 11 bases that match TRBD1. Germline V gene sequence: CDR1 ENHRY, CDR2 SYGVKD. V lost 10 bases to trimming and J lost 3 bases; unmatched junction nucleotides: 12. This CDR3 is 16 amino acids long. This CDR3 reads CATGQGAALETDTQYF. CDR3 in DNA: TGTGCCACCGGACAGGGGGCGGCACTTGAGACAGATACGCAGTATTTT.

CDR3 sequence reads: CASAPSGQYEQYF. The CDR3 DNA reads TGCGCCAGCGCCCCTAGCGGGCAGTACGAGCAGTACTTC. The rearrangement uses TRBV5-1 and TRBJ2-7; 8 bases fit TRBD2. Germline V gene data show CDR1 as SGHRS and CDR2 as YFSETQ. Trimming took 7 bases from V and 4 from J; bases not matched to a gene: 7. The length of the CDR3 is 13 residues.

The chain has TRBV18 and TRBJ2-1; TRBD2 matches at 10 bases. CDR3 length equals 18 residues. V shed 1 base, J shed 4 bases, and the junction held 10 bases outside the gene matches. Germline V gene data show CDR1 as KGHSH and CDR2 as LQKENI. CDR3 sequence: CASSPRWSGRASYNEQFF. The CDR3 coding sequence is TGTGCCAGCTCACCACGTTGGAGCGGGAGGGCCTCGTACAATGAGCAGTTCTTC.

This clonotype turned up a few times. This chain uses TRBV4-1 with TRBJ2-1; tentatively, D is TRBD2 (5 bases). The CDR3 contains 16 residues. From germline, CDR1 is MGHRA and CDR2 YSYEKL. The V end lost 1 base, the J end lost 4 bases, and 14 bases lay between the germline ends. The CDR3 is CASSQGAGRPYNEQFF. CDR3 DNA sequence: TGCGCCAGCAGCCAAGGGGCGGGCCGGCCATACAATGAGCAGTTCTTC.

This clonotype appeared many times. This chain links TRBV12-3 or TRBV12-4 with TRBJ2-6; D remains unclear. Trimming stripped 2 bases from V and 1 base from J, with 6 bases between. The CDR3 covers 15 residues. The DNA for the CDR3 is TGTGCCAGCAGTTTAAGGGAATCTGGGGCCAACGTCCTGACTTTC. It specifies CASSLRESGANVLTF.

This clonotype occurred once. A junction boundary mismatches the germline segment, possibly from a read error. This sequence joins TRBV7-2 and TRBJ2-7; D might be TRBD2 (6 bases). The CDR3 has 16 residues. Germline CDR1 reads SGHTA; CDR2 reads FQGNSA. The CDR3 protein is CASSIATGGNDYEQYF. In DNA form, the CDR3 reads TGTGCCAGCAGCATAGCGACTGGCGGGAATGACTACGAGCAGTACTTC.

This clonotype was detected a few times. The chain links TRBV5-1 to TRBJ2-7, with a weak D call TRBD1 (5 bases). CDR1 is SGHRS, CDR2 YFSETQ, per germline. CDR3 length: 13 amino acids. V dropped 5 bases and J dropped 4 bases, with 13 bases sitting between them. CDR3 nucleotides: TGCGCCAGCAGGGGCCAGGGTAGGTACGAGCAGTACTTC. It specifies CASRGQGRYEQYF.

The CDR3 region has the DNA TGTGCCAGCAGCCTGACTACAGCATACAATGAGCAGTTCTTC. It translates to CASSLTTAYNEQFF. The V and J genes are TRBV11-3 and TRBJ2-1; a possible D gene is TRBD2 (5 bases). The CDR3 covers 14 residues. Germline loops: CDR1 SGHNT, CDR2 YENEEA. The V and J ends lost 5 bases and 4 bases respectively, with 12 bases between them.

There are a few counts of this clonotype. This chain uses TRBV30 with TRBJ1-1; D is ambiguous. The V end was cut by 4 bases, the J end by 4 bases, with 10 bases between. Germline assignment: CDR1 GTSNPN and CDR2 SVGIG (reference sequence). The CDR3 is made up of 12 amino acids. CDR3 sequence: CAWKASRTEAFF. CDR3 in DNA: TGTGCCTGGAAGGCCTCCCGCACTGAAGCTTTCTTT.

In its sample, this clonotype was seen a few times. The chain employs TRBV15 and TRBJ2-7; D unclear. Trimming took off 0 bases at V and 2 bases at J, with 11 bases between the two ends. The CDR3 runs to 15 residues. CDR1 and CDR2 (germline): LNHNV, YYDKDF (reference sequence). CDR3 nucleotides: TGTGCCACCAGCAGAGATCTAGACCTAGCCTACGAGCAGTACTTC. Translation: CATSRDLDLAYEQYF.

This clonotype was seen only a few times. The CDR3 protein is CASSSNQETQYF. The CDR3, as DNA: TGTGCCAGCAGCTCAAACCAAGAGACCCAGTACTTC. The chain uses TRBV11-3 and TRBJ2-5; D unclear. CDR1 and CDR2 from the germline V gene are SGHNT and YENEEA. This CDR3 is built from 12 residues. Trimming took 4 bases from V and 0 from J, leaving 3 bases between them.

The chain couples TRBV20-1 to TRBJ2-7; perhaps D is TRBD1 or TRBD2 (5 bases each). This CDR3 spans 15 amino acids. Germline lookup yields CDR1 DFQATT and CDR2 SNEGSKA (reference sequence). V shed 4 bases and J shed 4 bases, with 20 bases lying between them. The CDR3 bases are TGCAGTGCTAAACTCGGACTTCAGGGTCTTTACGAGCAGTACTTC. Translated, it gives CSAKLGLQGLYEQYF.

V gene TRBV12-3 or TRBV12-4 combines with J gene TRBJ1-1, with D maybe TRBD1 (6 bases). Trimming pared 6 bases from V and 1 base from J, leaving 12 bases between. The CDR3 spans 14 residues. This chain's CDR3 is CASSQQGRNTEAFF. The CDR3 DNA sequence: TGTGCCAGCAGCCAACAGGGCCGGAACACTGAAGCTTTCTTT.

This clonotype was detected ten times or more. The V gene is TRBV28, the J gene TRBJ2-7; D call uncertain. Germline assignment: CDR1 MDHEN and CDR2 SYDVKM. V gave up 7 bases and J gave up 2 bases, with 12 bases separating them. The CDR3 is 13 residues long. For the CDR3, the DNA is TGTGCCAGCACCACGGAACTCCCCTACGAGCAGTACTTC. It encodes CASTTELPYEQYF.

The genes are TRBV3-1 and TRBJ2-5; D call uncertain. Trimming pared 3 bases from V and 5 bases from J, leaving 16 bases between. Germline-derived CDR1 and CDR2 are LGHDT and YNNKEL (reference sequence). The CDR3 totals 15 residues. The CDR3 nucleotides read TGTGCCAGCAGCCACTTACGGGCCTCCCGTGAGACCCAGTACTTC. Amino acid sequence: CASSHLRASRETQYF.

Written as DNA, the CDR3 is TGTGCCAGCAGCTTAGTTGCGGCTAGCGGGATCTACGAGCAGTACTTC. Residues: CASSLVAASGIYEQYF. The chain links TRBV7-2 to TRBJ2-7, with 9 bases that match TRBD2. Germline trimming cut 1 base from V and 3 bases from J; bases unmatched to any gene: 7. The CDR3 contains 16 residues. Germline V gene data show CDR1 as SGHTA and CDR2 as FQGNSA.

Concerning this clonotype: At one boundary the junction diverges from the germline segment, which might be a read error. The rearrangement uses TRBV7-7 and TRBJ2-5, with D tentatively TRBD2 (6 bases). This CDR3 has 14 residues. Germline V CDR1 and CDR2: SSHAT, FNYEAQ (reference sequence). CDR3 sequence (DNA): TGTGCTAGCAGCCTCGCGGGGCAGCAAGAGACCCAGTACTTC. This codes for CASSLAGQQETQYF.

V is TRBV6-5 and J is TRBJ2-7; 11 nucleotides align to TRBD2. V lost 0 bases to trimming and J lost 6 bases; unmatched junction nucleotides: 4. There are 15 residues in the CDR3. Germline values: CDR1 MNHEY, CDR2 SVGAGI. CDR3 nucleotide sequence: TGTGCCAGCAGTTACTCGTTTCTAGCGGGAGGCGAGCAGTACTTC. Translating gives CASSYSFLAGGEQYF.

This clonotype was seen ten or more times. The chain carries TRBV3-1 and TRBJ2-3; D possibly corresponds to TRBD2 (5 bases). Trimming took 6 bases from V and 5 from J, leaving 12 bases between them. Germline CDR1 is LGHDT and CDR2 is YNNKEL (reference sequence). This CDR3 spans 13 amino acids. The DNA for the CDR3 is TGTGCCAGCAGAAGACTACGGGGAGATACGCAGTATTTT. Translation gives CASRRLRGDTQYF.

In this sample, this clonotype turned up once. The chain recombines TRBV7-9 with TRBJ2-1, with a weak D call TRBD2 (6 bases). Per the germline V gene, CDR1 is SEHNR and CDR2 is FQNEAQ (reference sequence). Trimming took off 5 bases at V and 6 bases at J, with 17 bases between the two ends. The CDR3 loop spans 15 amino acids. This CDR3 reads CASSRSGTSFNEQFF. DNA of the CDR3: TGTGCCAGCAGCCGATCCGGGACTTCTTTCAATGAGCAGTTCTTC.

The sample holds many counts of this clonotype. The rearrangement joins TRBV29-1 to TRBJ2-7; D perhaps matches TRBD1 (6 bases). Germline V lookup: CDR1 SQVTM, CDR2 ANQGSEA. Trimming removed 7 bases from V and 2 bases from J, with 12 bases in between. The CDR3 contains 12 residues. The CDR3 DNA sequence: TGCAGCGCCCGCACAGGGACCTACGAGCAGTACTTC. This sequence encodes CSARTGTYEQYF.

V and J are TRBV28 and TRBJ1-1, with D uncertain. The CDR3 extends over 14 amino acids. The ends were cut back, 7 bases at V and 4 bases at J, with 16 bases in the middle. Per germline, CDR1 MDHEN and CDR2 SYDVKM. The DNA for the CDR3 is TGTGCCAGCAACGAGGTGGCTCCCACCACTGAAGCTTTCTTT. Protein product: CASNEVAPTTEAFF.

The chain carries TRBV6-6 and TRBJ2-6; D is undetermined. The V and J ends lost 2 bases and 3 bases respectively, with 14 bases between them. Germline loops: CDR1 MNHNY, CDR2 SVGAGI (reference sequence). The CDR3 covers 17 residues. The CDR3 region is CASSYVLSIGGANVLTF. The CDR3 bases are TGTGCCAGCAGTTACGTACTCTCAATAGGTGGGGCCAACGTCCTGACTTTC.

This clonotype was found a few times. The chain links TRBV20-1 to TRBJ2-2, with TRBD1 as a possible D gene (5 bases). CDR3 length equals 16 residues. Germline loops: CDR1 DFQATT, CDR2 SNEGSKA (reference sequence). Trimming stripped 2 bases from V and 0 bases from J, with 13 bases between. In DNA, the CDR3 is TGCAGTGCTAGAACCGACAGAACTTCGAACACCGGGGAGCTGTTTTTT. The encoded protein is CSARTDRTSNTGELFF.